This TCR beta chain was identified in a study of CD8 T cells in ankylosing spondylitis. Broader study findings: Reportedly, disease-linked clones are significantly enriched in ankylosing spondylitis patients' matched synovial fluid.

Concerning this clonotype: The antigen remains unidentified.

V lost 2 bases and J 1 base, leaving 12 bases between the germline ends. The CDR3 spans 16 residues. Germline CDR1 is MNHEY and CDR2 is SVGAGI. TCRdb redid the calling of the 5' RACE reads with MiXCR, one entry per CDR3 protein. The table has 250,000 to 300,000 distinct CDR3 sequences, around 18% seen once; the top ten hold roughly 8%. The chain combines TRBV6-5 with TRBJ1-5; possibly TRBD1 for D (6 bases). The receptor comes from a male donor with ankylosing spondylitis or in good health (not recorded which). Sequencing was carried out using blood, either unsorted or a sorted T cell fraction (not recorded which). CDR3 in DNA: TGTGCCAGCAGTTACGGGACATGGGAAAGCAATCAGCCCCAGCATTTT. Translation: CASSYGTWESNQPQHF.